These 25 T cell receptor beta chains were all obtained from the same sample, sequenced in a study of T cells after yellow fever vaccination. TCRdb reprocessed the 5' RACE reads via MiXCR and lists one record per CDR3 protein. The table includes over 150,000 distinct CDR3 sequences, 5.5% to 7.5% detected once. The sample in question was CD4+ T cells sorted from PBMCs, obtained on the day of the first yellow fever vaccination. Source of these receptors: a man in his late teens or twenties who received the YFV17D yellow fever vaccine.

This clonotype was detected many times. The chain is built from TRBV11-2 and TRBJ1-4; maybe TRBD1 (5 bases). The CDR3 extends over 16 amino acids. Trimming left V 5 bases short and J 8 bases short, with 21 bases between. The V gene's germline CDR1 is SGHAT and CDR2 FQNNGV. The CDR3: CASSPVGDPGSEKLFF. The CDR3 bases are TGTGCCAGCAGCCCCGTTGGGGACCCGGGAAGCGAAAAACTGTTTTTT.

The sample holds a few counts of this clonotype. Here the CDR3 DNA reads TGCGCCAGCAGCCAAGAGAGAATTAAAGATACGCAGTATTTT. Its translation is CASSQERIKDTQYF. The J gene is TRBJ2-3, the V gene TRBV4-1; no clear D gene. CDR1 and CDR2 (germline): MGHRA, YSYEKL. CDR3 length: 14 residues. The germline V and J ends were trimmed by 0 bases and 5 bases, with 9 bases remaining between them.

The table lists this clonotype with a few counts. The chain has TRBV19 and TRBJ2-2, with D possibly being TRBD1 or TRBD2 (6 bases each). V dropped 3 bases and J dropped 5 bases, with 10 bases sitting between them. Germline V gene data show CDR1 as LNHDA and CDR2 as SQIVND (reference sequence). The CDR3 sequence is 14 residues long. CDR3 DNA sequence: TGTGCCAGTAGTATTGGAGGGGGGACCGGGGAGCTGTTTTTT. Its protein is CASSIGGGTGELFF. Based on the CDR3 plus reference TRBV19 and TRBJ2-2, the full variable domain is DGGITQSPKYLFRKEGQNVTLSCEQNLNHDAMYWYRQDPGQGLRLIYYSQIVNDFQKGDIAEGYSVSREKKESFPLTVTSAQKNPTAFYLCASSIGGGTGELFFGEGSRLTVL.

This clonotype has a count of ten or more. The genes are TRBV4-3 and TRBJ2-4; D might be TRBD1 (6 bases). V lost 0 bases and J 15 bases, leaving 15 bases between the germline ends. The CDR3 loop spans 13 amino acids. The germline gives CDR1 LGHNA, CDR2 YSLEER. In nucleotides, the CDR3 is TGCGCCAGCAGCCAAGATCTTATGCGACAGGCGTACTTC. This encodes CASSQDLMRQAYF.

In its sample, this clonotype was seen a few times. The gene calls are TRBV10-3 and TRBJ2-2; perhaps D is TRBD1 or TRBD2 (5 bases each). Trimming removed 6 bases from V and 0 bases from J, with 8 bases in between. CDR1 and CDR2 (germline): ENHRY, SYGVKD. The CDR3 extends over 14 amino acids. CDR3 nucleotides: TGTGCCATCAGGGGACCCGCGAACACCGGGGAGCTGTTTTTT. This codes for CAIRGPANTGELFF.

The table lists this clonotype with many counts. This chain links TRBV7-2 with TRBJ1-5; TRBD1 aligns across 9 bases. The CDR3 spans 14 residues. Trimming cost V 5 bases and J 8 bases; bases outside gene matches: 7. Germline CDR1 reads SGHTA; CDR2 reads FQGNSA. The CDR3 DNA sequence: TGTGCCAGCAGCCCAGGACAGGGGATAGAGCCCCAGCATTTT. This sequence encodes CASSPGQGIEPQHF.

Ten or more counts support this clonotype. CDR3 sequence: CASSQPGTAGNEQFF. CDR3 DNA: TGTGCCAGCAGCCAGCCTGGGACAGCTGGCAATGAGCAGTTCTTC. V usage is TRBV7-2 and J usage is TRBJ2-1, with 7 positions matching TRBD1. Trimming removed 5 bases from V and 6 bases from J; junction bases left unmatched: 10. The CDR3 covers 15 residues. The germline V gene encodes CDR1 SGHTA and CDR2 FQGNSA. The whole variable domain, filled in from reference TRBV7-2 and TRBJ2-1, reads GAGVSQSPSNKVTEKGKDVELRCDPISGHTALYWYRQSLGQGLEFLIYFQGNSAPDKSGLPSDRFSAERTGGSVSTLTIQRTQQEDSAVYLCASSQPGTAGNEQFFGPGTRLTVL.

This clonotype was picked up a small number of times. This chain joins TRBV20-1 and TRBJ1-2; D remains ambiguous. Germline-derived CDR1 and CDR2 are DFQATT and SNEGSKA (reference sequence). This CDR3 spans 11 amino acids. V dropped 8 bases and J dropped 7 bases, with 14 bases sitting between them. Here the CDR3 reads CSSNGRFGYTF. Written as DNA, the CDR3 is TGCAGTTCTAACGGGAGGTTTGGCTACACCTTC.

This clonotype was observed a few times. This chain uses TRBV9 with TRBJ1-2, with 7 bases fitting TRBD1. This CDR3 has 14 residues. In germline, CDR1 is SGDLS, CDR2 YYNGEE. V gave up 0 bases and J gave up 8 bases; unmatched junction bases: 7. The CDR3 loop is CASSVAGQLGGYTF. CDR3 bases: TGTGCCAGCAGCGTAGCGGGACAGCTAGGAGGCTACACCTTC.

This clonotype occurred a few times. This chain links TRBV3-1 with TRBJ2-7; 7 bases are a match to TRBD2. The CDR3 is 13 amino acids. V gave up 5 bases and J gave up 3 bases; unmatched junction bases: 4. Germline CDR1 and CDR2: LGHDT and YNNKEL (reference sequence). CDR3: CASSSSSGYEQYV. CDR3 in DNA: TGTGCCAGCAGCTCCTCTAGCGGCTACGAGCAGTACGTC.

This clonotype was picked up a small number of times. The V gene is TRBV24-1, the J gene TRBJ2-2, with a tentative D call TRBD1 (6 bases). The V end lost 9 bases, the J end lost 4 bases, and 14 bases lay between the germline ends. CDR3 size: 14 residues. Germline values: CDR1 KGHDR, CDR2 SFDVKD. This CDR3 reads CATRAQGTTGELFF. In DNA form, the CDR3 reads TGTGCCACCCGGGCCCAGGGGACCACCGGGGAGCTGTTTTTT.

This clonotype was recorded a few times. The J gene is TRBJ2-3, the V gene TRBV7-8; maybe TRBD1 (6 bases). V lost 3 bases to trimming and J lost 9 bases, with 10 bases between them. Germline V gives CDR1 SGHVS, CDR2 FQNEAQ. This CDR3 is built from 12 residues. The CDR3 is CASSFPGETQYF. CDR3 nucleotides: TGTGCCAGCAGCTTCCCAGGGGAAACGCAGTATTTT.

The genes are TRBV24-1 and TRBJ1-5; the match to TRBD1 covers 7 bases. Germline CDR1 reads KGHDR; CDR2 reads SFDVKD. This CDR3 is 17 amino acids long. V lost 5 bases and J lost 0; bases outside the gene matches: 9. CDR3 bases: TGTGCCACCAGTGTCCGACAGGGATTCCCTAGCAATCAGCCCCAGCATTTT. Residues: CATSVRQGFPSNQPQHF.

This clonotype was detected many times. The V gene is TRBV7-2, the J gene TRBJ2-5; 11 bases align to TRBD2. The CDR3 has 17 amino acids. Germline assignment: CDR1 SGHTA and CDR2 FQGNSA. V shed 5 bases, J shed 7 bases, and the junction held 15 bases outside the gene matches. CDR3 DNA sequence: TGTGCCAGCAGCCCCGGTGGGACTAGCGGAAAAGCTGGGACCCAGTACTTC. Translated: CASSPGGTSGKAGTQYF.

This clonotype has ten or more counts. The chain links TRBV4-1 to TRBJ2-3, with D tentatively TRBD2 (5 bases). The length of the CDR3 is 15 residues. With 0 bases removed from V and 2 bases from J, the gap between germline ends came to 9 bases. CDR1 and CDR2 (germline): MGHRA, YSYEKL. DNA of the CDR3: TGCGCCAGCAGCCAAGATCGACTACTCACAGATACGCAGTATTTT. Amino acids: CASSQDRLLTDTQYF.

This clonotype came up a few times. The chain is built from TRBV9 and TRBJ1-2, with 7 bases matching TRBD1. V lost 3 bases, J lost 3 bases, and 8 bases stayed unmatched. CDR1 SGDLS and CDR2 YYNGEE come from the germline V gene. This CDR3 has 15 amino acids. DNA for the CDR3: TGTGCCAGCAGCGCTTCGACAGGGTATGACTATGGCTACACCTTC. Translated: CASSASTGYDYGYTF. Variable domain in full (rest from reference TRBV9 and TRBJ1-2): DSGVTQTPKHLITATGQRVTLRCSPRSGDLSVYWYQQSLDQGLQFLIQYYNGEERAKGNILERFSAQQFPDLHSELNLSSLELGDSALYFCASSASTGYDYGYTFGSGTRLTVV.

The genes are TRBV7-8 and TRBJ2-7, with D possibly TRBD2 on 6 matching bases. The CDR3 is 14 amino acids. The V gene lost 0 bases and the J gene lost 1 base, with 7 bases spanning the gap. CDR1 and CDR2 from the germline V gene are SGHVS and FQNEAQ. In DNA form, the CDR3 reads TGTGCCAGCAGCTTAGCCGCGGGATCCTACGAGCAGTACTTC. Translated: CASSLAAGSYEQYF.

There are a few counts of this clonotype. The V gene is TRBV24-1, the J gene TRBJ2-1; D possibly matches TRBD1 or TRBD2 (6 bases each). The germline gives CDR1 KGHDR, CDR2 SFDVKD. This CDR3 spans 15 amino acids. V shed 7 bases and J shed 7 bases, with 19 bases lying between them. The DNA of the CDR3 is TGTGCCACCAGACCAACACAGGGACTTGGGAATGAGCAGTTCTTC. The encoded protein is CATRPTQGLGNEQFF.

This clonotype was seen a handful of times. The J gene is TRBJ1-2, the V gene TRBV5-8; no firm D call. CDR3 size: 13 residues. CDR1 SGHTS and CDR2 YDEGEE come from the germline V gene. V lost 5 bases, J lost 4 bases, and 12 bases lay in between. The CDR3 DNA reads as TGTGCCAGCAGGGATCGGCGGGCCTATGGCTACACCTTC. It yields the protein CASRDRRAYGYTF.

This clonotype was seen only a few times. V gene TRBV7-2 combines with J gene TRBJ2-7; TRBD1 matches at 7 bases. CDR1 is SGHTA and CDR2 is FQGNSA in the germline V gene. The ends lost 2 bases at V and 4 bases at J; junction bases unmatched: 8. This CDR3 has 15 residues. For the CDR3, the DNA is TGTGCCAGCAGCTTACGCAGGGGGATCGGGTACGAGCAGTACGTC. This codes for CASSLRRGIGYEQYV.

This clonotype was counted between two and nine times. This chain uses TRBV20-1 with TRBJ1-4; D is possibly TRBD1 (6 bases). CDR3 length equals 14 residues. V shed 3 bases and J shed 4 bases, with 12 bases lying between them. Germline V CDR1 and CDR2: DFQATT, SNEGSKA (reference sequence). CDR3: CSASLGGINEKLFF. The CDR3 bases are TGCAGTGCTAGTTTGGGGGGCATTAATGAAAAACTGTTTTTT.

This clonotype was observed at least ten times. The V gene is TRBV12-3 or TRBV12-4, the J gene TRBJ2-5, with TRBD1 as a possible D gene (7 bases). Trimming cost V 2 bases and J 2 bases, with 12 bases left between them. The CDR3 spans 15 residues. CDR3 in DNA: TGTGCCAGCAGTTTACGGGGGACAGTTCAAGAGACCCAGTACTTC. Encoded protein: CASSLRGTVQETQYF.

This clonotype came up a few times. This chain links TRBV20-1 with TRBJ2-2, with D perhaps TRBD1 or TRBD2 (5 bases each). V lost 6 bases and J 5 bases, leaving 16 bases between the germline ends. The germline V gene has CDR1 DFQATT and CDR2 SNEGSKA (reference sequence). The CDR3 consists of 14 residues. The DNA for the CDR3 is TGCAGTGCCAGCTGGAGTGGGGGAACCGGGGAGCTGTTTTTT. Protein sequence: CSASWSGGTGELFF.

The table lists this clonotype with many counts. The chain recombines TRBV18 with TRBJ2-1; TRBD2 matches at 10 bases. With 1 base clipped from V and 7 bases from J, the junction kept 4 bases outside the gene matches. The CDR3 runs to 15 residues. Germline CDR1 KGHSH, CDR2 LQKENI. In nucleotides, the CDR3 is TGTGCCAGCTCACCACTGCCAGCGGGGGGGAATGAGCAGTTCTTC. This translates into CASSPLPAGGNEQFF.

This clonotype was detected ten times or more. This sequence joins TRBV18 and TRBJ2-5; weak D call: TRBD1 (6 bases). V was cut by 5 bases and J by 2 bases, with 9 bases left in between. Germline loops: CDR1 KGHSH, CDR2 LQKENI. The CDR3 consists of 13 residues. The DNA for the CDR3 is TGTGCCAGCTCAATGGACAGACAAGAGACCCAGTACTTC. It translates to CASSMDRQETQYF. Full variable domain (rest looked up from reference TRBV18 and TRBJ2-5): NAGVMQNPRHLVRRRGQEARLRCSPMKGHSHVYWYRQLPEEGLKFMVYLQKENIIDESGMPKERFSAEFPKEGPSILRIQQVVRGDSAAYFCASSMDRQETQYFGPGTRLLVL.